The entry below describes one TCR beta chain. Its antigen is as yet unknown. The CDR3 is 12 residues long. The germline V gene encodes CDR1 LGHDT and CDR2 YNNKEL (reference sequence). V was trimmed by 0 bases and J by 3 bases, leaving 2 bases between them. Cells sorted as Tregs were CD4+, CD25+ and CD127-/low. Full-length variable regions came from constant-region reverse primers plus semi-nested Nested Universal Primer A PCR. Each CDR3 protein is one row after TCRdb ran MiXCR on the 5' RACE reads. Of some 7,000 distinct CDR3 sequences listed, approximately 70% are singletons. Study outcomes and limitations: The larger-cohort validation was restricted to a single TCR beta V-J rearrangement rather than whole repertoires. Tumor Tregs overlapped most with tumor, then blood, naive CD4+ cells. The TCR gene usage of tumor memory CD4+ T cells clustered together with blood and lymph node memory CD4+ cells and with lymph node naive CD4+ cells.

Material for sequencing was tumor-infiltrating Tregs sorted from the breast tumor. This chain links TRBV3-1 with TRBJ2-5; no definite D call. The clonotype comes from a female donor with breast cancer. CDR3 DNA sequence: TGTGCCAGCAGCCAAGAAGAAGAGACCCAGTACTTC. This codes for CASSQEEETQYF.